A single sample is the source of the 21 T cell receptor beta chains below, sequenced in a study of blood T cell repertoires in COVID-19. The data were produced by immunoSEQ multiplex PCR, yet TCRdb's version contains in-frame clones alone and is incomplete. The table shows some 25,000 clones, with roughly 94% occurring only once. The sequencing sample was made of peripheral blood. The receptors here all came from a man between 65 and 85 years old with active COVID-19.

The chain combines TRBV5-4 with TRBJ2-7, with TRBD1 matching over 7 bases. CDR3 length: 13 amino acids. In germline, CDR1 is SGHNT, CDR2 YYREEE (reference sequence). Trimming took 4 bases from V and 3 from J; bases not matched to a gene: 4. The CDR3 here is CASSQTGDYEQYF. CDR3 DNA: TGTGCCAGCAGCCAAACAGGGGACTACGAGCAGTACTTC.

The V and J genes are TRBV5-4 and TRBJ1-1; 9 bases line up with TRBD1. The germline CDR1 and CDR2 sequences are SGHNT and YYREEE (reference sequence). The CDR3 extends over 14 amino acids. V lost 3 bases to trimming and J lost 2 bases; unmatched junction nucleotides: 2. In DNA form, the CDR3 reads TGTGCCAGCAGCTGGGACAGGGTAAACACTGAAGCTTTCTTT. This translates into CASSWDRVNTEAFF.

The rearrangement links TRBV6-2 or TRBV6-3 to TRBJ2-1; D might be TRBD2 (6 bases). Germline CDR1 reads MNHEY; CDR2 reads SVGEGT. V lost 2 bases and J 4 bases, leaving 15 bases between the germline ends. The CDR3 has 16 amino acids. The DNA for the CDR3 is TGTGCCAGCAGTTACCACCGCCCTAGCGAGTACAATGAGCAGTTCTTC. This translates into CASSYHRPSEYNEQFF.

The rearrangement links TRBV19 to TRBJ2-7; perhaps TRBD1 as D (7 bases). This CDR3 is built from 15 residues. V gave up 1 base and J gave up 1 base, with 11 bases separating them. Germline V gene data show CDR1 as LNHDA and CDR2 as SQIVND (reference sequence). In DNA, the CDR3 is TGTGCCAGTAGTATAGCAGGGGGGCCATCCTACGAGCAGTACTTC. Its protein product is CASSIAGGPSYEQYF.

CDR3 sequence reads: CASSPWTGVADTQYF. As DNA, the CDR3 is TGTGCCAGCAGCCCCTGGACAGGGGTCGCAGATACGCAGTATTTT. The gene calls are TRBV7-6 and TRBJ2-3, with 9 bases that match TRBD1. The CDR3 runs to 15 residues. Germline V gives CDR1 SGHVS, CDR2 FNYEAQ. V shed 5 bases and J 4 bases; nucleotides not matched to a gene: 7.

In its sample, this clone was seen once. The rearrangement joins TRBV18 to TRBJ2-3; 10 nucleotides agree with TRBD2. Germline CDR1 reads KGHSH; CDR2 reads LQKENI. V lost 3 bases to trimming and J lost 5 bases; unmatched junction nucleotides: 8. This CDR3 contains 16 residues. The CDR3 nucleotides are TGTGCCAGCTCACCGTCACTAGCGGGATGGAGAGATACGCAGTATTTT. It codes for CASSPSLAGWRDTQYF. Full variable domain (outside the CDR3, taken from reference TRBV18 and TRBJ2-3): NAGVMQNPRHLVRRRGQEARLRCSPMKGHSHVYWYRQLPEEGLKFMVYLQKENIIDESGMPKERFSAEFPKEGPSILRIQQVVRGDSAAYFCASSPSLAGWRDTQYFGPGTRLTVL.

The V call is TRBV19, the J call TRBJ2-7; 10 nucleotides match TRBD2. V gave up 3 bases and J gave up 2 bases; unmatched junction bases: 13. Germline V gene lookup returns CDR1 LNHDA and CDR2 SQIVND (reference sequence). The CDR3 runs 18 residues. The CDR3 is CASSMGTSGTHRAYEQYF. DNA for the CDR3: TGTGCCAGTAGTATGGGAACTAGCGGGACCCACCGGGCCTACGAGCAGTACTTC.

The chain carries TRBV30 and TRBJ2-1, with TRBD2 as a possible D gene (5 bases). CDR1 and CDR2 from the germline V gene are GTSNPN and SVGIG (reference sequence). V was pared by 8 bases and J by 9 bases, with 23 bases between. The length of the CDR3 is 14 residues. The CDR3 here is CATYSASKVSEQFF. The CDR3, as DNA: TGTGCCACCTATAGCGCCAGTAAAGTAAGTGAGCAGTTCTTC.

The chain links TRBV7-9 to TRBJ2-1, with D maybe TRBD2 (6 bases). The CDR3 spans 13 residues. The germline V and J ends were trimmed by 8 bases and 0 bases, with 8 bases remaining between them. Germline CDR1 and CDR2: SEHNR and FQNEAQ (reference sequence). The CDR3 loop reads CASGGSSYNEQFF. Here the CDR3 DNA reads TGTGCCAGCGGGGGGTCCTCCTACAATGAGCAGTTCTTC.

The chain recombines TRBV6-5 with TRBJ1-3, with TRBD1 identical over 7 bases. Germline CDR1 and CDR2: MNHEY and SVGAGI. With 6 bases clipped from V and 4 bases from J, the junction kept 3 bases outside the gene matches. This CDR3 spans 13 amino acids. The CDR3 loop is CASRRQGGNTIYF. Written as DNA, the CDR3 is TGTGCCAGCAGAAGACAGGGAGGAAACACCATATATTTT.

V usage is TRBV27 and J usage is TRBJ1-2, with D tentatively TRBD1 (6 bases). V gave up 2 bases and J gave up 8 bases, with 15 bases separating them. The CDR3 is 14 residues long. Germline-derived CDR1 and CDR2 are MNHEY and SMNVEV (reference sequence). This chain's CDR3 is CASSLEWGGAGYTF. In DNA, the CDR3 is TGTGCCAGCAGTTTAGAGTGGGGGGGCGCAGGCTACACCTTC.

The chain has TRBV5-8 and TRBJ2-7; tentative D call: TRBD1 (6 bases). Trimming cost V 3 bases and J 0 bases, with 16 bases left between them. CDR3 length equals 16 residues. Per the germline V gene, CDR1 is SGHTS and CDR2 is YDEGEE. This chain's CDR3 is CASSSGTFLSSYEQYF. CDR3 nucleotides: TGTGCCAGCAGCTCGGGGACATTTTTGAGCTCCTACGAGCAGTACTTC. Based on the CDR3 plus reference TRBV5-8 and TRBJ2-7, the full variable domain is EAGVTQSPTHLIKTRGQQATLRCSPISGHTSVYWYQQALGLGLQFLLWYDEGEERNRGNFPPRFSGRQFPNYSSELNVNALELEDSALYLCASSSGTFLSSYEQYFGPGTRLTVT.

This chain links TRBV18 with TRBJ1-3, with a weak D call TRBD1 (6 bases). V gave up 4 bases and J gave up 4 bases, with 11 bases separating them. The CDR3 totals 14 residues. Germline V CDR1 and CDR2: KGHSH, LQKENI. CDR3 DNA sequence: TGTGCCAGCTCACAAGACAGGAAAGGAAACACCATATATTTT. Its translation: CASSQDRKGNTIYF.

This chain joins TRBV6-4 and TRBJ2-7; TRBD2 might be the D (6 bases). Germline CDR1 MRHNA, CDR2 SNTAGT. Trimming shortened V by 6 bases and J by 5 bases, and 14 bases separated the two germline ends. The CDR3 has 13 residues. The CDR3 is CASSVTSRHEQYF. CDR3 nucleotide sequence: TGTGCCAGCAGCGTAACTAGCAGACACGAGCAGTACTTC.

This sequence joins TRBV6-5 and TRBJ2-7; 7 positions match TRBD1. This CDR3 region has 12 residues. The V gene end was trimmed by 10 bases and the J gene end by 1 base; junction bases not matched to a gene: 4. Germline V gene sequence: CDR1 MNHEY, CDR2 SVGAGI. The CDR3 reads CAMYRGSYEQYF. The CDR3 DNA follows: TGTGCCATGTACAGGGGTTCCTACGAGCAGTACTTC.

The chain couples TRBV19 to TRBJ1-3, with 7 bases identical to TRBD1. The J segment lost 4 bases and the V segment lost 7 bases, leaving 7 bases of the junction unmatched. The CDR3 covers 14 residues. Germline V gene sequence: CDR1 LNHDA, CDR2 SQIVND (reference sequence). The CDR3 reads CASNPDRVGNTIYF. CDR3 DNA sequence: TGTGCCAGTAATCCAGACAGGGTCGGAAACACCATATATTTT. The complete variable domain, with remaining parts taken from reference TRBV19 and TRBJ1-3, reads DGGITQSPKYLFRKEGQNVTLSCEQNLNHDAMYWYRQDPGQGLRLIYYSQIVNDFQKGDIAEGYSVSREKKESFPLTVTSAQKNPTAFYLCASNPDRVGNTIYFGEGSWLTVV.

V usage is TRBV2 and J usage is TRBJ2-3; D not resolved. In germline, CDR1 is SNHLY, CDR2 FYNNEI. Trimming pared 6 bases from V and 2 bases from J, leaving 9 bases between. This CDR3 region has 13 residues. This CDR3 reads CASSAPVTDTQYF. CDR3 DNA: TGTGCCAGCAGCGCTCCGGTCACAGATACGCAGTATTTT.

CDR3 nucleotide sequence: TGTGCCAGCAGCTTACAGCGGGGACCCCAGGAGACCCAGTACTTC. This sequence encodes CASSLQRGPQETQYF. The rearrangement joins TRBV7-2 to TRBJ2-5; 7 positions match TRBD2. This CDR3 has 15 amino acids. Unmatched junction bases numbered 8, after V lost 2 bases and J lost 5 bases. Germline values: CDR1 SGHTA, CDR2 FQGNSA. Filled out from reference TRBV7-2 and TRBJ2-5, the complete variable domain reads GAGVSQSPSNKVTEKGKDVELRCDPISGHTALYWYRQSLGQGLEFLIYFQGNSAPDKSGLPSDRFSAERTGGSVSTLTIQRTQQEDSAVYLCASSLQRGPQETQYFGPGTRLLVL.

This chain uses TRBV9 with TRBJ1-6; weak D call: TRBD1 (5 bases). Germline V gene sequence: CDR1 SGDLS, CDR2 YYNGEE. Trimming cost V 6 bases and J 5 bases, with 12 bases left between them. This CDR3 comprises 14 residues. The CDR3 DNA is TGTGCCAGCAACGGGGGAGGGGATAATTCACCCCTCCACTTT. Encoded protein: CASNGGGDNSPLHF.

The V and J genes are TRBV5-1 and TRBJ2-7; no definite D call. The CDR3 consists of 11 residues. Germline-derived CDR1 and CDR2 are SGHRS and YFSETQ. V lost 0 bases to trimming and J lost 9 bases, with 7 bases between them. The CDR3 DNA sequence: TGCGCCAGCAGCTTGGGTACGCGGCAGTACTTC. Translation gives CASSLGTRQYF.

The rearrangement links TRBV19 to TRBJ2-2; 9 positions agree with TRBD1. The CDR3 length is 16 residues. V lost 4 bases to trimming and J lost 1 base; unmatched junction nucleotides: 4. Germline CDR1 and CDR2: LNHDA and SQIVND (reference sequence). CDR3 bases: TGTGCCAGTAGTAAGCAGACAGGGGGGAACACCGGGGAGCTGTTTTTT. It encodes CASSKQTGGNTGELFF.